The 25 T cell receptor beta chains reported below all come from one sample, sequenced in a study of shared T cell receptors in the human thymus. Generated by immunoSEQ multiplex PCR, the TCRdb table keeps only in-frame clones and is missing some. The profile shows 650,000 to 950,000 clones, 75% to 90% of them singletons. This sample was also put to use in a study of human thymus T cells.

Source material: thymocytes. These receptors were taken from a girl under three years old with a congenital heart defect.

The chain joins TRBV7-8 to TRBJ1-1; D not resolved. V lost 1 base, J lost 4 bases, and 10 bases lay in between. This CDR3 has 14 amino acids. Germline V gives CDR1 SGHVS, CDR2 FQNEAQ. The CDR3, as DNA: TGTGCCAGCAGCTTAGAATTCAGAAGCACTGAAGCTTTCTTT. Amino acid sequence: CASSLEFRSTEAFF.

The chain links TRBV6-1 to TRBJ2-2; D not certain. Trimming stripped 2 bases from V and 5 bases from J, with 6 bases between. Germline assignment: CDR1 MNHNS and CDR2 SASEGT. The CDR3 runs to 13 residues. The CDR3 DNA is TGTGCCAGCAGTGAACGGCGGACCGGGGAGCTGTTTTTT. This sequence encodes CASSERRTGELFF.

The rearrangement uses TRBV5-4 and TRBJ1-4; the D gene is possibly TRBD1 (5 bases). Trimming removed 4 bases from V and 11 bases from J, with 15 bases in between. The CDR3 has 13 amino acids. Looked up from germline, CDR1 is SGHNT and CDR2 is YYREEE (reference sequence). The CDR3 nucleotides are TGTGCCAGCAGCCCTTCGGTGGAGGGGAAACTGTTTTTT. Protein: CASSPSVEGKLFF. The full variable domain, its missing parts supplied by reference TRBV5-4 and TRBJ1-4, is ETGVTQSPTHLIKTRGQQVTLRCSSQSGHNTVSWYQQALGQGPQFIFQYYREEENGRGNFPPRFSGLQFPNYSSELNVNALELDDSALYLCASSPSVEGKLFFGSGTQLSVL.

The rearrangement links TRBV25-1 to TRBJ1-1; D gene uncertain. The CDR3 has 15 amino acids. V was clipped by 7 bases and J by 8 bases, with 23 bases between them. Germline V gene sequence: CDR1 MGHDK, CDR2 SYGVNS. CDR3 nucleotides: TGTGCCAGCATATCGGCCAACCCAAGAACAGTAGAAGCTTTCTTT. It codes for CASISANPRTVEAFF.

On this clone: This same CDR3 is encoded by further DNA sequences in the sample. The chain recombines TRBV28 with TRBJ1-2; D remains ambiguous. CDR3 length: 14 residues. The V and J ends lost 5 bases and 3 bases respectively, with 13 bases between them. Germline values: CDR1 MDHEN, CDR2 SYDVKM. The CDR3 is CASSPSPGYYGYTF. CDR3 in DNA: TGTGCCAGCAGTCCATCCCCGGGGTACTATGGCTACACCTTC.

The V and J genes are TRBV27 and TRBJ2-7; D may be TRBD1 (6 bases). In germline, CDR1 is MNHEY, CDR2 SMNVEV (reference sequence). V was trimmed by 5 bases and J by 6 bases, leaving 11 bases between them. This CDR3 spans 12 amino acids. CDR3 loop: CASSKGGTEQYF. The CDR3 DNA sequence: TGTGCCAGCAGTAAAGGGGGAACCGAGCAGTACTTC.

The chain uses TRBV9 and TRBJ2-1; TRBD2 matches 7 bases. After removal of 1 base from V and 3 bases from J, the junction contained 4 bases not matched to a gene. The germline gives CDR1 SGDLS, CDR2 YYNGEE. This CDR3 is built from 15 residues. The CDR3 loop reads CASSVSRDYYNEQFF. The CDR3 coding sequence is TGTGCCAGCAGCGTATCCCGGGACTACTACAATGAGCAGTTCTTC.

The chain combines TRBV6-5 with TRBJ1-5; D unclear. V was clipped by 5 bases and J by 2 bases, with 10 bases between them. The germline V gene encodes CDR1 MNHEY and CDR2 SVGAGI. This CDR3 region has 14 residues. The CDR3 sequence: CASSRKLGNQPQHF. For the CDR3, the DNA is TGTGCCAGCAGTCGAAAACTTGGCAATCAGCCCCAGCATTTT.

This clone occurred once. J is TRBJ2-1 and V is TRBV5-6; 11 positions match TRBD2. After removal of 7 bases from V and 8 bases from J, the junction contained 11 bases not matched to a gene. CDR3 length: 15 amino acids. In germline, CDR1 is SGHDT, CDR2 YYEEEE. CDR3 in amino acids: CASREVSGGVYEQFF. The CDR3 bases are TGTGCCAGCCGGGAGGTTAGCGGGGGGGTCTATGAGCAGTTCTTC.

The gene calls are TRBV12-5 and TRBJ2-1; possible D gene TRBD2, 5 bases. CDR3 length equals 15 residues. Germline CDR1 is LGHNT and CDR2 is FRNRAP. The V and J ends lost 5 bases and 5 bases respectively, with 16 bases between them. In DNA form, the CDR3 reads TGTGCTAGTGGTCCGGACTCCGATAGGAACAATGAGCAGTTCTTC. Its translation is CASGPDSDRNNEQFF.

The genes are TRBV6-4 and TRBJ1-6; D is ambiguous. CDR3 size: 16 residues. V lost 3 bases to trimming and J lost 0 bases, with 9 bases between them. The germline CDR1 and CDR2 sequences are MRHNA and SNTAGT. CDR3 coding DNA: TGTGCCAGCAGTGAGAAGCCGTCCTCCTATAATTCACCCCTCCACTTT. Its protein product is CASSEKPSSYNSPLHF.

The rearrangement links TRBV5-4 to TRBJ2-1; the D gene is possibly TRBD1 (5 bases). The germline V gene encodes CDR1 SGHNT and CDR2 YYREEE (reference sequence). The CDR3 covers 14 residues. V lost 4 bases and J 7 bases, leaving 15 bases between the germline ends. DNA for the CDR3: TGTGCCAGCAGCCTGCTAGGGGAAAGAAATGAGCAGTTCTTC. Amino acid sequence: CASSLLGERNEQFF.

CDR3 sequence: CATSRGDRDQETQYF. The CDR3 DNA reads as TGTGCCACCAGCAGAGGGGACAGGGATCAAGAGACCCAGTACTTC. The chain uses TRBV15 and TRBJ2-5; TRBD1 matches at 9 bases. The CDR3 runs to 15 residues. Germline CDR1 LNHNV, CDR2 YYDKDF (reference sequence). V trimming: 1 base; J trimming: 2 bases; junction bases outside the gene matches: 2.

On this clone itself: Other DNA variants within this sample encode the same CDR3. The chain joins TRBV6-5 to TRBJ1-5, with TRBD1 as a possible D gene (6 bases). The germline V gene has CDR1 MNHEY and CDR2 SVGAGI. V was pared by 5 bases and J by 3 bases, with 11 bases between. The CDR3 contains 14 residues. In DNA form, the CDR3 reads TGTGCCAGCAGTAAACAGGGTTCCAATCAGCCCCAGCATTTT. Its translation: CASSKQGSNQPQHF.

The chain has TRBV28 and TRBJ2-7; 9 nucleotides line up with TRBD1. CDR3 length: 16 amino acids. V shed 2 bases and J 4 bases; nucleotides not matched to a gene: 9. Per the germline V gene, CDR1 is MDHEN and CDR2 is SYDVKM. The CDR3 DNA follows: TGTGCCAGCAGTTTAGAAGAACAGGGGGCAAGATACGAGCAGTACTTC. As protein: CASSLEEQGARYEQYF.

The chain links TRBV7-2 to TRBJ1-3; tentatively, D is TRBD1 (5 bases). CDR3 length: 18 amino acids. Trimming removed 5 bases at V and 0 bases at J, with 20 bases between. Germline loops: CDR1 SGHTA, CDR2 FQGNSA. CDR3 sequence (DNA): TGTGCCAGCAGCCTAGGGGCGGGGGTCATGAACTCTGGAAACACCATATATTTT. Protein: CASSLGAGVMNSGNTIYF.

This chain joins TRBV5-6 and TRBJ1-1, with D tentatively TRBD1 (5 bases). V was pared by 4 bases and J by 3 bases, with 19 bases between. The CDR3 covers 16 residues. Per the germline V gene, CDR1 is SGHDT and CDR2 is YYEEEE. CDR3 amino acids: CASSPGDGVFDTEAFF. In DNA form, the CDR3 reads TGTGCCAGCAGCCCGGGGGATGGCGTTTTCGACACTGAAGCTTTCTTT.

The chain has TRBV7-4 and TRBJ1-1; D is possibly TRBD1 (5 bases). This CDR3 has 17 amino acids. Between the trimmed V and J ends, which lost 3 bases and 1 base, there was a span of 18 bases. Germline lookup yields CDR1 SGHVT and CDR2 SQSDAQ. CDR3 loop: CASSFETESATNTEAFF. The CDR3 DNA is TGTGCCAGCAGCTTCGAGACAGAGTCCGCAACGAACACTGAAGCTTTCTTT.

Written as DNA, the CDR3 is TGCGCCAGCAGCCAAGATCCAATCCGGGACAGAAATGTGGCTTTCTTT. Residues: CASSQDPIRDRNVAFF. The chain is built from TRBV4-3 and TRBJ1-1, with 7 bases that match TRBD1. CDR1 and CDR2 from the germline V gene are LGHNA and YSLEER. Losses at the gene ends were 0 bases for V and 11 bases for J; bases not matched to a gene: 15. The CDR3 contains 16 residues.

V usage is TRBV4-3 and J usage is TRBJ1-2, with 7 bases fitting TRBD1. J lost 7 bases, V lost 1 base, and 12 bases had no gene match. CDR1 and CDR2 (germline): LGHNA, YSLEER. This CDR3 contains 16 residues. CDR3 bases: TGCGCCAGCAGCCAAGCTGCATTCCAGGGGGGATTTGGCTACACCTTC. Its translation is CASSQAAFQGGFGYTF.

The chain joins TRBV6-5 to TRBJ2-6; D is possibly TRBD1 (6 bases). CDR1 is MNHEY, CDR2 SVGAGI, per germline. The CDR3 sequence is 15 residues long. The V gene lost 6 bases and the J gene lost 0 bases, with 9 bases spanning the gap. The CDR3 region has the DNA TGTGCCAGCAGAAAGACAGGCTCTGGGGCCAACGTCCTGACTTTC. This translates into CASRKTGSGANVLTF.

CDR3 coding DNA: TGTGCCACCAGCGGGAGGCAGATAGGGAGCTTTAGCTCCTACGAGCAGTACTTC. Amino acid sequence: CATSGRQIGSFSSYEQYF. The J gene is TRBJ2-7, the V gene TRBV15; D perhaps matches TRBD2 (6 bases). The CDR3 totals 18 residues. V was clipped by 5 bases and J by 0 bases, with 23 bases between them. The germline V gene encodes CDR1 LNHNV and CDR2 YYDKDF (reference sequence).

The CDR3 bases are TGTGCCATCAGTGAGTCGTCTGGTAGCGAGCAGTTCTTC. It yields the protein CAISESSGSEQFF. The chain links TRBV10-3 to TRBJ2-1; D is uncertain. The germline CDR1 and CDR2 sequences are ENHRY and SYGVKD. Trimming stripped 0 bases from V and 10 bases from J, with 10 bases between. The CDR3 length is 13 residues.

The chain joins TRBV10-2 to TRBJ2-6; no firm D call. This CDR3 is 19 amino acids long. The V and J ends lost 7 bases and 0 bases respectively, with 22 bases between them. Germline assignment: CDR1 WSHSY and CDR2 SAAADI. This chain's CDR3 is CASTQRIRNPNSGANVLTF. Here the CDR3 DNA reads TGCGCCAGCACCCAGAGGATTAGAAACCCAAACTCTGGGGCCAACGTCCTGACTTTC.

Concerning this clone: Other DNA sequences in the same sample also yield this CDR3. CDR3 coding DNA: TGTGCCAGCAGCCAAGGGGACAGGAGCTCCTACGAGCAGTACTTC. Translation gives CASSQGDRSSYEQYF. J is TRBJ2-7 and V is TRBV14; 8 positions match TRBD1. The CDR3 covers 15 residues. Unmatched junction bases numbered 2, after V lost 1 base and J lost 0 bases. From germline, CDR1 is SGHDN and CDR2 FVKESK.